One and the same sample provided the 32 T cell receptor beta chains below, sequenced in a study of blood T cell repertoires in COVID-19. Data came from immunoSEQ multiplex PCR; TCRdb stores just in-frame clones and leaves some out. Counted here are under 300,000 clones, roughly 84% occurring once; the ten biggest clones make up about 3.5%. Sequencing was done on a sample of PBMCs or T cells enriched from blood (not recorded which). The receptors originated from a man in his forties or fifties who had recovered from COVID-19.

This chain connects TRBV29-1 to TRBJ1-3; D gene unclear. Trimming pared 3 bases from V and 1 base from J, leaving 10 bases between. CDR3 length equals 14 residues. The germline CDR1 and CDR2 sequences are SQVTM and ANQGSEA. The CDR3 region has the DNA TGCAGCGTTGATGGAGCCCAATCTGGAAACACCATATATTTT. Its translation is CSVDGAQSGNTIYF.

The chain is built from TRBV9 and TRBJ1-1; 7 nucleotides align to TRBD1. With V trimmed by 4 bases and J by 4 bases, 4 bases remained unmatched. CDR1 and CDR2 (germline): SGDLS, YYNGEE. This CDR3 is built from 13 residues. CDR3 sequence: CASSKTGSTEAFF. CDR3 DNA sequence: TGTGCCAGCAGCAAGACAGGGAGCACTGAAGCTTTCTTT. Supplemented by reference TRBV9 and TRBJ1-1, the full variable domain reads DSGVTQTPKHLITATGQRVTLRCSPRSGDLSVYWYQQSLDQGLQFLIQYYNGEERAKGNILERFSAQQFPDLHSELNLSSLELGDSALYFCASSKTGSTEAFFGQGTRLTVV.

The chain links TRBV4-2 to TRBJ2-1; 9 nucleotides line up with TRBD2. V lost 1 base and J lost 7; bases outside the gene matches: 2. Looked up from germline, CDR1 is LGHNA and CDR2 is YNFKEQ. The CDR3 length is 14 residues. The CDR3 reads CASSQGLAENEQFF. In nucleotides, the CDR3 is TGTGCCAGCAGCCAAGGACTAGCGGAAAATGAGCAGTTCTTC.

The chain is built from TRBV7-9 and TRBJ2-1; TRBD2 matches 10 bases. Germline CDR1 and CDR2: SEHNR and FQNEAQ (reference sequence). V gave up 3 bases and J gave up 8 bases; unmatched junction bases: 7. CDR3 length: 15 residues. CDR3 nucleotides: TGTGCCAGCAGCTTCGGGCTAGCGGGAGTGGATGAGCAGTTCTTC. Translated: CASSFGLAGVDEQFF.

This clone has a single count. The genes are TRBV27 and TRBJ1-4; 9 nucleotides align to TRBD1. Germline CDR1 is MNHEY and CDR2 is SMNVEV (reference sequence). J was trimmed by 8 bases and V by 4 bases; bases with no gene match: 8. The CDR3 length is 15 residues. The CDR3 loop reads CASSSDRGLSEKLFF. The CDR3 DNA follows: TGTGCCAGCAGTTCGGACAGGGGCCTGTCGGAAAAACTGTTTTTT.

The CDR3 reads CASRRNWGGNQPQHF. Here the CDR3 DNA reads TGTGCCAGCAGACGTAATTGGGGAGGCAATCAGCCCCAGCATTTT. The chain has TRBV5-8 and TRBJ1-5; D remains unclear. V gave up 5 bases and J gave up 2 bases, with 14 bases separating them. CDR1 SGHTS and CDR2 YDEGEE come from the germline V gene. The CDR3 has 15 amino acids.

This clone was found a few times. The chain is built from TRBV5-1 and TRBJ1-4, with D possibly TRBD1 on 6 matching bases. Germline V CDR1 and CDR2: SGHRS, YFSETQ. The length of the CDR3 is 15 residues. Between the trimmed V and J ends, which lost 5 bases and 4 bases, there was a span of 15 bases. For the CDR3, the DNA is TGCGCCAGCAGAAGTGGACAGCTTAATAATGAAAAACTGTTTTTT. It codes for CASRSGQLNNEKLFF.

V is TRBV28 and J is TRBJ2-3; TRBD2 matches 7 bases. The CDR3 runs 17 residues. The germline V gene encodes CDR1 MDHEN and CDR2 SYDVKM. V shed 5 bases, J shed 4 bases, and the junction held 15 bases outside the gene matches. The CDR3 coding sequence is TGTGCCAGCAGTCCGTCGCGGGAGCGAGGTTTGTCAGATACGCAGTATTTT. Protein product: CASSPSRERGLSDTQYF.

V is TRBV19 and J is TRBJ2-7; possibly TRBD1 for D (6 bases). Germline CDR1 LNHDA, CDR2 SQIVND (reference sequence). The V end was cut by 3 bases, the J end by 9 bases, with 18 bases between. The CDR3 runs 14 residues. CDR3 residues: CASSIRQDLRLQYF. DNA of the CDR3: TGTGCCAGTAGTATCCGACAGGATTTACGATTGCAGTACTTC. Complete variable domain (other parts from reference TRBV19 and TRBJ2-7): DGGITQSPKYLFRKEGQNVTLSCEQNLNHDAMYWYRQDPGQGLRLIYYSQIVNDFQKGDIAEGYSVSREKKESFPLTVTSAQKNPTAFYLCASSIRQDLRLQYFGPGTRLTVT.

This chain connects TRBV9 to TRBJ2-7, with D unresolved. CDR3 length equals 12 residues. V lost 3 bases and J lost 2, with 6 bases in between. CDR1 and CDR2 (germline): SGDLS, YYNGEE. The CDR3 protein is CASSDNTYEQYF. Written as DNA, the CDR3 is TGTGCCAGCAGCGATAATACCTACGAGCAGTACTTC.

V and J are TRBV7-2 and TRBJ2-5, with TRBD2 matching 7 bases. With 5 bases clipped from V and 1 base from J, the junction kept 4 bases outside the gene matches. The germline gives CDR1 SGHTA, CDR2 FQGNSA. The CDR3 spans 14 residues. DNA for the CDR3: TGTGCCAGCAGCCCCGGGACTACCCAAGAGACCCAGTACTTC. It codes for CASSPGTTQETQYF.

This clone appeared a few times. The rearrangement links TRBV28 to TRBJ2-2; possibly TRBD2 for D (6 bases). V lost 6 bases and J 3 bases, leaving 11 bases between the germline ends. The CDR3 spans 14 residues. Looked up from germline, CDR1 is MDHEN and CDR2 is SYDVKM. CDR3 residues: CASSPREYTGELFF. Written as DNA, the CDR3 is TGTGCCAGCAGCCCCCGGGAGTACACCGGGGAGCTGTTTTTT.

V gene TRBV7-9 combines with J gene TRBJ1-2; 8 nucleotides match TRBD1. Germline V gene data show CDR1 as SEHNR and CDR2 as FQNEAQ (reference sequence). V shed 1 base, J shed 5 bases, and the junction held 6 bases outside the gene matches. The CDR3 runs 15 residues. This CDR3 is CASSLETGVMYGYTF. CDR3 sequence (DNA): TGTGCCAGCAGCTTAGAGACAGGGGTAATGTATGGCTACACCTTC.

This chain joins TRBV9 and TRBJ1-4; weak D call: TRBD1 (6 bases). The V and J ends lost 7 bases and 2 bases respectively, with 18 bases between them. This CDR3 comprises 16 residues. From germline, CDR1 is SGDLS and CDR2 YYNGEE. The CDR3 bases are TGTGCCAGCTCCGTGGGGGCCTTGCGCACTAATGAAAAACTGTTTTTT. Translated: CASSVGALRTNEKLFF.

The chain links TRBV9 to TRBJ2-2; D possibly corresponds to TRBD2 (6 bases). The germline V and J ends were trimmed by 2 bases and 5 bases, with 13 bases remaining between them. This CDR3 contains 15 residues. CDR1 is SGDLS, CDR2 YYNGEE, per germline. CDR3 nucleotides: TGTGCCAGCAGCGTCGGGACTCCAAGGACCGGGGAGCTGTTTTTT. As protein: CASSVGTPRTGELFF.

The V and J genes are TRBV14 and TRBJ1-4, with 7 bases fitting TRBD1. The CDR3 sequence is 16 residues long. V lost 3 bases and J lost 7; bases outside the gene matches: 11. Germline assignment: CDR1 SGHDN and CDR2 FVKESK. The CDR3, as DNA: TGTGCCAGCAGCCACGTACAGGGGCCCTGGGGTGAAAAACTGTTTTTT. This translates into CASSHVQGPWGEKLFF. The full variable domain, its missing parts supplied by reference TRBV14 and TRBJ1-4, is EAGVTQFPSHSVIEKGQTVTLRCDPISGHDNLYWYRRVMGKEIKFLLHFVKESKQDESGMPNNRFLAERTGGTYSTLKVQPAELEDSGVYFCASSHVQGPWGEKLFFGSGTQLSVL.

The CDR3: CASMRTGAGETQYF. The CDR3 DNA sequence: TGTGCCAGCATGAGGACAGGGGCAGGAGAGACCCAGTACTTC. The rearrangement uses TRBV2 and TRBJ2-5; 9 bases map to TRBD1. V lost 7 bases to trimming and J lost 4 bases; unmatched junction nucleotides: 7. The CDR3 loop spans 14 amino acids. Germline V lookup: CDR1 SNHLY, CDR2 FYNNEI.

This chain links TRBV5-1 with TRBJ1-2, with 7 bases aligning to TRBD1. The ends lost 7 bases at V and 4 bases at J; junction bases unmatched: 10. CDR1 is SGHRS and CDR2 is YFSETQ in the germline V gene. There are 14 residues in the CDR3. The CDR3 loop is CASGAQGTAYGYTF. CDR3 in DNA: TGCGCCAGCGGAGCGCAGGGGACAGCCTATGGCTACACCTTC.

V and J are TRBV6-5 and TRBJ1-6; 7 bases align to TRBD1. Germline CDR1 and CDR2: MNHEY and SVGAGI. After removal of 7 bases from V and 4 bases from J, the junction contained 7 bases not matched to a gene. This CDR3 contains 15 residues. The CDR3 DNA follows: TGTGCCAGCACGGGCTGGGACAGATATAATTCACCCCTCCACTTT. The encoded protein is CASTGWDRYNSPLHF.

The CDR3 spells CASGGQGARISGYTF. The CDR3 bases are TGTGCCAGCGGGGGACAGGGGGCGCGTATTTCTGGCTACACCTTC. The V call is TRBV2, the J call TRBJ1-2; TRBD1 matches at 12 bases. This CDR3 spans 15 amino acids. Germline CDR1 SNHLY, CDR2 FYNNEI. V gave up 8 bases and J gave up 7 bases; unmatched junction bases: 11. Using reference TRBV2 and TRBJ1-2 for the parts outside the CDR3, the full variable domain is EPEVTQTPSHQVTQMGQEVILRCVPISNHLYFYWYRQILGQKVEFLVSFYNNEISEKSEIFDDQFSVERPDGSNFTLKIRSTKLEDSAMYFCASGGQGARISGYTFGSGTRLTVV.

The V call is TRBV6-5, the J call TRBJ2-5; 10 bases align to TRBD2. The germline V gene encodes CDR1 MNHEY and CDR2 SVGAGI. V lost 6 bases to trimming and J lost 5 bases; unmatched junction nucleotides: 9. The CDR3 contains 15 residues. The CDR3 DNA reads TGTGCCAGCAGGTCTAGCGGGGGCCGTGGGGAGACCCAGTACTTC. Protein: CASRSSGGRGETQYF.

This clone appeared once. The chain recombines TRBV19 with TRBJ1-2; D unclear. Germline V CDR1 and CDR2: LNHDA, SQIVND (reference sequence). Trimming removed 7 bases at V and 8 bases at J, with 17 bases between. The CDR3 spans 13 residues. The CDR3 nucleotides read TGTGCCAGTACTTCAGGTCGGTTTGAGGGCTACACCTTC. It yields the protein CASTSGRFEGYTF.

The V gene is TRBV15, the J gene TRBJ2-7; tentative D call: TRBD2 (6 bases). The CDR3 length is 15 residues. The V gene lost 0 bases and the J gene lost 6 bases, with 15 bases spanning the gap. CDR1 and CDR2 (germline): LNHNV, YYDKDF (reference sequence). The CDR3 DNA sequence: TGTGCCACCAGCAGAGATCTCGCGGGAAGCACCGAGCAGTACTTC. It is translated as CATSRDLAGSTEQYF.

This chain uses TRBV27 with TRBJ2-1; 8 bases align to TRBD1. CDR3 length equals 13 residues. The V segment lost 8 bases and the J segment 6 bases; nucleotides outside the gene matches: 6. Germline CDR1 reads MNHEY; CDR2 reads SMNVEV (reference sequence). The DNA for the CDR3 is TGTGCCAGCCAAACACAGGGGGTCAATGAGCAGTTCTTC. This codes for CASQTQGVNEQFF.

The table lists this clone with a count of one. J is TRBJ1-4 and V is TRBV4-1, with 7 bases identical to TRBD1. Germline assignment: CDR1 MGHRA and CDR2 YSYEKL. The J segment lost 0 bases and the V segment lost 0 bases, leaving 1 base of the junction unmatched. CDR3 length: 16 amino acids. The CDR3 DNA reads as TGCGCCAGCAGCCAAGAGACAGGGACAACTAATGAAAAACTGTTTTTT. This encodes CASSQETGTTNEKLFF.

The chain uses TRBV3-1 (or the pseudogene TRBV3-2) and TRBJ1-5, with D unresolved. The germline V gene encodes CDR1 LGHDT and CDR2 YNNKEL (reference sequence). Trimming left V 0 bases short and J 4 bases short, with 10 bases between. The CDR3 has 15 amino acids. The CDR3 coding sequence is TGTGCCAGCAGCCAAGATCCAGGCCGAAATCAGCCCCAGCATTTT. As protein: CASSQDPGRNQPQHF.

This chain joins TRBV3-1 (or the pseudogene TRBV3-2) and TRBJ1-6; the D gene is possibly TRBD1 (5 bases). The germline gives CDR1 LGHDT, CDR2 YNNKEL (reference sequence). This CDR3 is built from 14 residues. The V end lost 4 bases, the J end lost 6 bases, and 10 bases lay between the germline ends. This CDR3 is CASSPTAFNSPLHF. In DNA, the CDR3 is TGTGCCAGCAGCCCGACAGCATTTAATTCACCCCTCCACTTT.

The J gene is TRBJ2-7, the V gene TRBV6-5; tentative D call: TRBD1 (6 bases). Germline V gene sequence: CDR1 MNHEY, CDR2 SVGAGI. There are 15 residues in the CDR3. V lost 5 bases, J lost 3 bases, and 17 bases lay in between. For the CDR3, the DNA is TGTGCCAGCAGTATAAACAGGGCGGCGGGCTACGAGCAGTACTTC. Protein product: CASSINRAAGYEQYF.

This rearrangement joins TRBV19 to TRBJ2-2, with 8 nucleotides matching TRBD1. V lost 5 bases, J lost 1 base, and 3 bases stayed unmatched. Germline lookup yields CDR1 LNHDA and CDR2 SQIVND (reference sequence). This CDR3 is built from 15 residues. This CDR3 is CASSPGQVNTGELFF. In DNA form, the CDR3 reads TGTGCCAGTAGTCCGGGACAGGTGAACACCGGGGAGCTGTTTTTT.

The CDR3 coding sequence is TGTGCCTGGAGGCCACCCGGGAGCCAAGAGACCCAGTACTTC. Its protein is CAWRPPGSQETQYF. V gene TRBV30 combines with J gene TRBJ2-5, with D possibly being TRBD2 (6 bases). Germline V gene data show CDR1 as GTSNPN and CDR2 as SVGIG (reference sequence). Trimming took off 3 bases at V and 1 base at J, with 12 bases between the two ends. The CDR3 is made up of 14 amino acids.

This clone was counted many times. The chain joins TRBV6-1 to TRBJ1-2, with D tentatively TRBD1 (6 bases). The V gene lost 2 bases and the J gene lost 8 bases, with 12 bases spanning the gap. Germline-derived CDR1 and CDR2 are MNHNS and SASEGT. CDR3 length: 13 residues. The CDR3 DNA reads as TGTGCCAGCAGTGAAAGCGGGGGCAGAGGCTACACCTTC. Encoded protein: CASSESGGRGYTF.

The chain combines TRBV7-2 with TRBJ2-1; tentative D call: TRBD1 (5 bases). Trimming left V 8 bases short and J 6 bases short, with 20 bases between. This CDR3 region has 15 residues. Germline CDR1 reads SGHTA; CDR2 reads FQGNSA. The CDR3 region is CASAAGRAVGNEQFF. Written as DNA, the CDR3 is TGTGCCAGCGCGGCCGGCAGGGCCGTGGGCAATGAGCAGTTCTTC.